This T cell receptor (beta chain) comes out of a study of blood T cells in healthy people across ages. Study conclusions and caveats: The diversity estimates, figures obtained from one million T cells, were considered underestimates.

Per individual sample, total RNA of at least 5 micrograms was extracted. CDR1 KGHDR and CDR2 SFDVKD come from the germline V gene. Unmatched junction bases numbered 10, after V lost 5 bases and J lost 5 bases. CDR3 size: 16 residues. A second about 6 to 12 cycle PCR used barcoded and J-beta primers. Each cDNA molecule was tagged by a template-switch adaptor with 12 random nucleotides. TCRdb itself ran the 5' RACE reads through MiXCR, one entry per CDR3 protein. The sample gives 700,000 to 800,000 distinct CDR3 sequences, roughly 41% of which show up once; 20% to 25% is in the top ten. Points on this clonotype: The target antigen is unknown.

The chain couples TRBV24-1 to TRBJ1-5; 8 bases line up with TRBD1. Source material: blood. The clonotype originates from a woman aged 60 to 75 in good health. Here the CDR3 reads CATSALGQGTDQPQHF. In nucleotides, the CDR3 is TGTGCCACCAGTGCCTTAGGACAGGGTACGGATCAGCCCCAGCATTTT.